These 13 T cell receptor beta chains originate from one sample sequenced in a study of OX40 agonist ivuxolimab in advanced cancers. The protocol was immunoSEQ multiplex PCR, while the TCRdb copy is restricted to in-frame clones and leaves out a portion. This table has around 35,000 clones, around 81% appearing once. The input for sequencing was CD4+ or CD8+ T cells sorted from blood, taken in a trial of the OX40 agonist ivuxolimab. The receptors were sampled from an adult with an advanced solid tumor such as melanoma, head and neck, liver or kidney cancer.

The rearrangement joins TRBV5-1 to TRBJ1-4; 12 bases fit TRBD1. The V segment lost 3 bases and the J segment 8 bases; nucleotides outside the gene matches: 5. The V gene's germline CDR1 is SGHRS and CDR2 YFSETQ. The CDR3 sequence is 15 residues long. The CDR3 spells CASSWGTGGNEKLFF. In DNA, the CDR3 is TGCGCCAGCAGCTGGGGGACAGGGGGCAACGAAAAACTGTTTTTT. Combining the CDR3 with reference TRBV5-1 and TRBJ1-4 gives the whole variable domain KAGVTQTPRYLIKTRGQQVTLSCSPISGHRSVSWYQQTPGQGLQFLFEYFSETQRNKGNFPGRFSGRQFSNSRSEMNVSTLELGDSALYLCASSWGTGGNEKLFFGSGTQLSVL.

The V gene is TRBV11-3, the J gene TRBJ2-2, with D possibly matching TRBD2 (6 bases). The CDR3 consists of 14 residues. Germline lookup yields CDR1 SGHNT and CDR2 YENEEA. The V and J ends lost 1 base and 6 bases respectively, with 9 bases between them. CDR3 in amino acids: CASSLGPGAGELFF. In DNA, the CDR3 is TGTGCCAGCAGCTTAGGCCCGGGGGCCGGGGAGCTGTTTTTT. The variable domain in full, completed from reference TRBV11-3 and TRBJ2-2, reads EAGVVQSPRYKIIEKKQPVAFWCNPISGHNTLYWYLQNLGQGPELLIRYENEEAVDDSQLPKDRFSAERLKGVDSTLKIQPAELGDSAVYLCASSLGPGAGELFFGEGSRLTVL.

This clone was found once. The gene calls are TRBV2 and TRBJ2-2, with 8 bases fitting TRBD1. The CDR3 totals 16 residues. The J segment lost 2 bases and the V segment lost 4 bases, leaving 6 bases of the junction unmatched. CDR1 SNHLY and CDR2 FYNNEI come from the germline V gene. As DNA, the CDR3 is TGTGCCAGCAGTGTCGGGCAGGGGGCCAACACCGGGGAGCTGTTTTTT. Protein sequence: CASSVGQGANTGELFF. Filled out from reference TRBV2 and TRBJ2-2, the complete variable domain reads EPEVTQTPSHQVTQMGQEVILRCVPISNHLYFYWYRQILGQKVEFLVSFYNNEISEKSEIFDDQFSVERPDGSNFTLKIRSTKLEDSAMYFCASSVGQGANTGELFFGEGSRLTVL.

The V call is TRBV10-3, the J call TRBJ1-2, with 8 bases identical to TRBD1. Looked up from germline, CDR1 is ENHRY and CDR2 is SYGVKD. The length of the CDR3 is 13 residues. V dropped 4 bases and J dropped 10; count of bases not matched to a gene: 8. DNA for the CDR3: TGTGCCATCAGTGGCATTGGACAGGGCGACTACACCTTC. This translates into CAISGIGQGDYTF.

The chain is built from TRBV6-6 and TRBJ1-1; D not certain. Trimming took 2 bases from V and 2 from J, leaving 6 bases between them. Germline V gene lookup returns CDR1 MNHNY and CDR2 SVGAGI (reference sequence). The CDR3 is made up of 13 amino acids. In nucleotides, the CDR3 is TGTGCCAGCAGTTACCGGGGAAACACTGAAGCTTTCTTT. As protein: CASSYRGNTEAFF.

V usage is TRBV6-5 and J usage is TRBJ1-4; perhaps TRBD1 as D (5 bases). Germline V gene data show CDR1 as MNHEY and CDR2 as SVGAGI. This CDR3 has 12 residues. V lost 8 bases, J lost 8 bases, and 12 bases lay in between. CDR3 region: CASGARREKLFF. CDR3 DNA: TGTGCCAGCGGGGCTCGGCGGGAAAAACTGTTTTTT.

This clone was detected a few times. This chain connects TRBV7-8 to TRBJ1-5; a possible D gene is TRBD1 (6 bases). The CDR3 has 17 residues. The germline V gene encodes CDR1 SGHVS and CDR2 FQNEAQ. Trimming took 2 bases from V and 4 from J, leaving 18 bases between them. The CDR3 DNA sequence: TGTGCCAGCAGCTTAACTTCCGGGACACCTTTTAATCAGCCCCAGCATTTT. The encoded protein is CASSLTSGTPFNQPQHF. Combining the CDR3 with reference TRBV7-8 and TRBJ1-5 gives the whole variable domain GAGVSQSPRYKVAKRGQDVALRCDPISGHVSLFWYQQALGQGPEFLTYFQNEAQLDKSGLPSDRFFAERPEGSVSTLKIQRTQQEDSAVYLCASSLTSGTPFNQPQHFGDGTRLSIL.

The V and J genes are TRBV10-1 and TRBJ2-5; D is uncertain. The CDR3 contains 14 residues. The V end lost 7 bases, the J end lost 5 bases, and 17 bases lay between the germline ends. Looked up from germline, CDR1 is WNHNN and CDR2 is SYGVQD (reference sequence). Here the CDR3 reads CASTEKGMGETQYF. The CDR3 bases are TGCGCCAGCACCGAGAAAGGGATGGGGGAGACCCAGTACTTC.

A single count supports this clone. The rearrangement joins TRBV6-5 to TRBJ2-7; 8 bases map to TRBD1. There are 14 residues in the CDR3. Losses at the gene ends were 6 bases for V and 2 bases for J; bases not matched to a gene: 6. Germline V gene lookup returns CDR1 MNHEY and CDR2 SVGAGI. This CDR3 reads CASRPTGGTYEQYF. The CDR3 region has the DNA TGTGCCAGCAGACCCACAGGGGGAACCTACGAGCAGTACTTC.

The chain couples TRBV15 to TRBJ1-2; D gene unclear. The CDR3 has 14 residues. Per germline, CDR1 LNHNV and CDR2 YYDKDF (reference sequence). The germline V and J ends were trimmed by 4 bases and 0 bases, with 9 bases remaining between them. In DNA form, the CDR3 reads TGTGCCACCAGCACAGCACTTACTAACTATGGCTACACCTTC. This encodes CATSTALTNYGYTF.

The rearrangement links TRBV7-2 to TRBJ2-5, with D possibly matching TRBD2 (5 bases). CDR1 and CDR2 (germline): SGHTA, FQGNSA. The V gene lost 5 bases and the J gene lost 1 base, with 14 bases spanning the gap. The CDR3 sequence is 15 residues long. DNA for the CDR3: TGTGCCAGCAGCGAACAACCGGGGTTCCAAGAGACCCAGTACTTC. This codes for CASSEQPGFQETQYF. Together with reference TRBV7-2 and TRBJ2-5, the CDR3 gives the full variable domain: GAGVSQSPSNKVTEKGKDVELRCDPISGHTALYWYRQSLGQGLEFLIYFQGNSAPDKSGLPSDRFSAERTGGSVSTLTIQRTQQEDSAVYLCASSEQPGFQETQYFGPGTRLLVL.

This chain uses TRBV7-8 with TRBJ2-7; 11 bases agree with TRBD2. Germline loops: CDR1 SGHVS, CDR2 FQNEAQ. V was pared by 5 bases and J by 1 base, with 7 bases of the junction left unmatched. The CDR3 covers 16 residues. This chain's CDR3 is CASSPNRLAGSYEQYF. CDR3 nucleotides: TGTGCCAGCAGCCCTAATAGACTAGCGGGATCCTACGAGCAGTACTTC.

The chain combines TRBV18 with TRBJ1-5, with D unclear. Trimming removed 6 bases at V and 3 bases at J, with 12 bases between. The CDR3 runs 14 residues. The germline V gene encodes CDR1 KGHSH and CDR2 LQKENI. This CDR3 is CASSYDGDNQPQHF. The CDR3 DNA is TGTGCCAGCTCTTACGACGGTGACAATCAGCCCCAGCATTTT.